These 15 T cell receptor beta chains originate from one sample sequenced in a study of blood T cell repertoires in COVID-19. Profiling relied on immunoSEQ multiplex PCR, and the TCRdb table lists in-frame clones only, not all of them. The sample includes approximately 84,000 clones, roughly 80% of them seen just once. Specimen: peripheral blood. These receptor sequences come from a human donor in a cohort sampled during active COVID-19.

This clone was seen a few times. The chain has TRBV7-2 and TRBJ1-2; a weak D match, TRBD1 (5 bases). The CDR3 loop spans 13 amino acids. The V and J ends lost 4 bases and 4 bases respectively, with 10 bases between them. Germline CDR1 and CDR2: SGHTA and FQGNSA. Written as DNA, the CDR3 is TGTGCCAGCAGCTCTCAGGGTCCCTATGGCTACACCTTC. As protein: CASSSQGPYGYTF.

The chain recombines TRBV7-6 with TRBJ1-2, with 10 bases lining up with TRBD1. The length of the CDR3 is 15 residues. Per the germline V gene, CDR1 is SGHVS and CDR2 is FNYEAQ. Trimming cost V 5 bases and J 4 bases; bases outside gene matches: 7. CDR3 residues: CASSPGTGEGYGYTF. For the CDR3, the DNA is TGTGCCAGCAGCCCTGGGACAGGGGAAGGCTATGGCTACACCTTC.

The chain uses TRBV4-2 and TRBJ1-3, with 9 bases identical to TRBD1. CDR1 and CDR2 (germline): LGHNA, YNFKEQ. This CDR3 comprises 15 residues. Trimming at V came to 6 bases and at J to 4 bases, leaving 7 bases not matched to a gene. For the CDR3, the DNA is TGTGCCAGCAGTTCACAGGGGGCTTACGGAAACACCATATATTTT. Protein product: CASSSQGAYGNTIYF.

V gene TRBV3-1 (or the pseudogene TRBV3-2) combines with J gene TRBJ2-7, with TRBD2 matching 9 bases. The CDR3 has 15 residues. Trimming at V came to 2 bases and at J to 7 bases, leaving 9 bases not matched to a gene. Looked up from germline, CDR1 is LGHDT and CDR2 is YNNKEL (reference sequence). CDR3 sequence: CASSQSGRRLGEQYF. The CDR3 region has the DNA TGTGCCAGCAGCCAAAGCGGGAGGCGGCTTGGGGAGCAGTACTTC.

The chain carries TRBV28 and TRBJ2-6; TRBD1 aligns across 8 bases. V lost 8 bases, J lost 2 bases, and 8 bases stayed unmatched. This CDR3 has 16 residues. CDR1 and CDR2 from the germline V gene are MDHEN and SYDVKM. The DNA for the CDR3 is TGTGCCAGCCTTAAAGGACAGGGCCCTGGGGCCAACGTCCTGACTTTC. Translated: CASLKGQGPGANVLTF.

The chain employs TRBV18 and TRBJ1-5; D is unresolved. The germline V and J ends were trimmed by 4 bases and 0 bases, with 7 bases remaining between them. This CDR3 has 14 amino acids. Germline CDR1 and CDR2: KGHSH and LQKENI. The CDR3 here is CASSQLDSNQPQHF. In DNA form, the CDR3 reads TGTGCCAGCTCACAATTAGATAGCAATCAGCCCCAGCATTTT.

The chain links TRBV19 to TRBJ1-3; D not resolved. Trimming removed 3 bases at V and 3 bases at J, with 6 bases between. The CDR3 extends over 13 amino acids. CDR1 LNHDA and CDR2 SQIVND come from the germline V gene (reference sequence). DNA for the CDR3: TGTGCCAGTAGTATGAGCGGTGGAAACACCATATATTTT. Translated, it gives CASSMSGGNTIYF.

This chain joins TRBV5-5 and TRBJ2-7; D might be TRBD1 (6 bases). Germline V gives CDR1 SGHKS, CDR2 YYEKEE (reference sequence). V was shortened by 1 base and J by 4 bases, with 18 bases between the two germline ends. The CDR3 extends over 16 amino acids. The CDR3 DNA reads as TGTGCCAGCAGCTTGTCTTCGAGACAGGATTATTACGAGCAGTACTTC. It specifies CASSLSSRQDYYEQYF.

This rearrangement joins TRBV27 to TRBJ1-5, with D possibly being TRBD1 (5 bases). Germline V CDR1 and CDR2: MNHEY, SMNVEV (reference sequence). The CDR3 has 13 amino acids. Trimming removed 2 bases at V and 6 bases at J, with 8 bases between. CDR3 bases: TGTGCCAGCAGTTTAAAGGGGATTCAGCCCCAGCATTTT. This sequence encodes CASSLKGIQPQHF.

The chain employs TRBV5-6 and TRBJ1-5; D is possibly TRBD1 (6 bases). In germline, CDR1 is SGHDT, CDR2 YYEEEE. V dropped 2 bases and J dropped 1 base, with 16 bases sitting between them. The CDR3 is made up of 17 amino acids. Here the CDR3 reads CASSFGGTWGSNQPQHF. The CDR3 DNA reads TGTGCCAGCAGCTTTGGTGGGACATGGGGGAGCAATCAGCCCCAGCATTTT.

This chain uses TRBV2 with TRBJ2-5, with D perhaps matching TRBD1 (6 bases). V was pared by 1 base and J by 3 bases, with 12 bases between. The CDR3 is 15 amino acids. Germline V gene lookup returns CDR1 SNHLY and CDR2 FYNNEI. The CDR3 loop reads CASSEGGQREETQYF. As DNA, the CDR3 is TGTGCCAGCAGTGAAGGCGGACAGCGAGAAGAGACCCAGTACTTC.

The chain combines TRBV3-1 (or the pseudogene TRBV3-2) with TRBJ1-2; 7 positions match TRBD1. Looked up from germline, CDR1 is LGHDT and CDR2 is YNNKEL (reference sequence). The CDR3 length is 15 residues. Trimming at V came to 4 bases and at J to 3 bases, leaving 8 bases not matched to a gene. The CDR3: CASSPQTGQHYGYTF. CDR3 coding DNA: TGTGCCAGCAGCCCCCAAACGGGACAGCACTATGGCTACACCTTC.

The CDR3 sequence: CASSSGQGAGNQPQHF. For the CDR3, the DNA is TGTGCCAGCAGCTCCGGACAGGGGGCTGGCAATCAGCCCCAGCATTTT. This chain connects TRBV11-2 to TRBJ1-5; TRBD1 agrees at 11 bases. Germline V gene data show CDR1 as SGHAT and CDR2 as FQNNGV. The CDR3 has 16 residues. Unmatched junction bases numbered 4, after V lost 4 bases and J lost 2 bases.

The CDR3 loop reads CASSEAPRQGHEQFF. In nucleotides, the CDR3 is TGTGCCAGCAGTGAAGCGCCGAGACAGGGGCATGAGCAGTTCTTC. The chain combines TRBV2 with TRBJ2-1; 8 bases match TRBD1. The germline V gene encodes CDR1 SNHLY and CDR2 FYNNEI. The V gene end was trimmed by 0 bases and the J gene end by 8 bases; junction bases not matched to a gene: 6. This CDR3 has 15 amino acids.

There are many counts of this clone. The genes are TRBV5-1 and TRBJ1-1; 9 bases agree with TRBD1. V shed 6 bases and J 1 base; nucleotides not matched to a gene: 13. The CDR3 loop spans 17 amino acids. Germline loops: CDR1 SGHRS, CDR2 YFSETQ. The CDR3 region has the DNA TGCGCCAGCACCCTCTCGGAGGACAGGGGCCCGAACACTGAAGCTTTCTTT. This translates into CASTLSEDRGPNTEAFF.